The 20 T cell receptor beta chains given below trace back to one sample, sequenced in a study of blood T cells in healthy people across ages. The second PCR ran roughly 6 to 11 cycles with a sample-barcoded 5' primer and J-beta primers. TCRdb used MiXCR to reprocess the 5' RACE reads, holding one entry per CDR3 protein. The profile shows around 520,000 distinct CDR3 sequences, around a quarter of them singletons. This same sample was also taken into another study, of T cells of mothers and their children.

Material for sequencing was blood. Every receptor here comes from a boy younger than 10 in good health.

This clonotype has just a few counts. This chain connects TRBV6-6 to TRBJ2-7; 9 bases agree with TRBD1. CDR1 is MNHNY and CDR2 is SVGAGI in the germline V gene (reference sequence). V lost 0 bases to trimming and J lost 6 bases; unmatched junction nucleotides: 6. The CDR3 runs to 15 residues. CDR3 loop: CASSYSPGTGFEQYF. The CDR3 DNA reads as TGTGCCAGCAGTTACTCCCCGGGGACAGGGTTCGAGCAGTACTTC.

V usage is TRBV6-1 and J usage is TRBJ2-5; D is ambiguous. The CDR3 spans 14 residues. Trimming took 0 bases from V and 5 from J, leaving 10 bases between them. CDR1 is MNHNS and CDR2 is SASEGT in the germline V gene. In DNA, the CDR3 is TGTGCCAGCAGTGAAGCCTACAGCGAGGAGACCCAGTACTTC. This codes for CASSEAYSEETQYF.

V usage is TRBV6-1 and J usage is TRBJ1-2, with D possibly being TRBD1 (6 bases). This CDR3 has 13 amino acids. Germline-derived CDR1 and CDR2 are MNHNS and SASEGT. The germline V and J ends were trimmed by 8 bases and 3 bases, with 13 bases remaining between them. The CDR3 DNA sequence: TGTGCCAGCGTCAGGGGACTGCACTATGGCTACACCTTC. Translation: CASVRGLHYGYTF.

This clonotype was observed a handful of times. J is TRBJ2-1 and V is TRBV7-2; D tentatively fits TRBD1 or TRBD2 (6 bases each). Trimming left V 5 bases short and J 15 bases short, with 17 bases between. Per germline, CDR1 SGHTA and CDR2 FQGNSA. This CDR3 has 12 residues. CDR3 bases: TGTGCCAGCAGCCAAGGGGGGTGGGTGCCGTTCTTC. It codes for CASSQGGWVPFF. The full variable domain, in which reference TRBV7-2 and TRBJ2-1 provide the parts outside the CDR3, is GAGVSQSPSNKVTEKGKDVELRCDPISGHTALYWYRQSLGQGLEFLIYFQGNSAPDKSGLPSDRFSAERTGGSVSTLTIQRTQQEDSAVYLCASSQGGWVPFFGPGTRLTVL.

This clonotype was detected only a few times. The chain is built from TRBV29-1 and TRBJ2-7, with 7 positions matching TRBD2. CDR1 is SQVTM, CDR2 ANQGSEA, per germline. V shed 6 bases, J shed 2 bases, and the junction held 7 bases outside the gene matches. This CDR3 is built from 13 residues. For the CDR3, the DNA is TGCAGCGTCACCCCGGGACTACCCTACGAGCAGTACTTC. It translates to CSVTPGLPYEQYF.

This chain connects TRBV6-1 to TRBJ2-3; 9 bases fit TRBD1. With 1 base clipped from V and 5 bases from J, the junction kept 1 base outside the gene matches. Germline V gives CDR1 MNHNS, CDR2 SASEGT. This CDR3 contains 14 residues. CDR3 protein: CASSEGQGGDTQYF. The CDR3 DNA is TGTGCCAGCAGTGAAGGACAGGGGGGAGATACGCAGTATTTT.

The chain recombines TRBV11-2 with TRBJ1-4; no firm D call. From germline, CDR1 is SGHAT and CDR2 FQNNGV. The CDR3 length is 16 residues. The ends were cut back, 2 bases at V and 8 bases at J, with 18 bases in the middle. Here the CDR3 DNA reads TGTGCCAGCAGCTTATTCCTTCTCCGAGACACGGAAAAACTGTTTTTT. This translates into CASSLFLLRDTEKLFF.

The chain joins TRBV12-3 or TRBV12-4 to TRBJ1-5, with 8 bases matching TRBD1. The CDR3 totals 14 residues. J was trimmed by 4 bases and V by 4 bases; bases with no gene match: 3. CDR3 residues: CASSSTGGNQPQHF. CDR3 DNA sequence: TGTGCCAGCAGTTCAACAGGGGGGAATCAGCCCCAGCATTTT.

The V and J genes are TRBV12-3 or TRBV12-4 and TRBJ2-5; the D call may be TRBD1 or TRBD2 (6 bases each). Gene TRBJ2-7 matches the end of the DNA better, so the J call may be wrong. The CDR3 is 15 residues long. For the CDR3, the DNA is TGTGCCAGCAGGAACAGGGATGGAGGGCGATACGAGCAGTACTTC. This encodes CASRNRDGGRYEQYF.

This clonotype was picked up a small number of times. The genes are TRBV20-1 and TRBJ1-3; 8 bases are a match to TRBD1. The CDR3 is 14 residues long. Losses at the gene ends were 4 bases for V and 4 bases for J; bases not matched to a gene: 6. Per the germline V gene, CDR1 is DFQATT and CDR2 is SNEGSKA (reference sequence). The CDR3 region is CSANDRGRGNTIYF. The CDR3 region has the DNA TGCAGTGCTAACGACAGGGGACGGGGAAACACCATATATTTT.

This clonotype has a handful of counts. The V and J genes are TRBV9 and TRBJ2-6; D gene ambiguous. Germline V gene lookup returns CDR1 SGDLS and CDR2 YYNGEE. This CDR3 contains 15 residues. V was clipped by 0 bases and J by 4 bases, with 8 bases between them. The CDR3: CASSVGASGANVLTF. The CDR3 DNA reads TGTGCCAGCAGCGTAGGGGCTTCGGGGGCCAACGTCCTGACTTTC.

This clonotype was recorded a few times. This could be a read error, since a much larger clone is one nucleotide away. V is TRBV4-3 and J is TRBJ2-3; 7 positions match TRBD1. The CDR3 consists of 15 residues. Germline V CDR1 and CDR2: LGHNA, YSLEER. CDR3 amino acids: CVSSLWKGASDTQYF. For the CDR3, the DNA is TGCGTCAGCAGCCTTTGGAAGGGGGCCTCAGATACGCAGTATTTT.

This clonotype was counted a few times. The V call is TRBV2, the J call TRBJ2-6; D possibly corresponds to TRBD2 (5 bases). Trimming removed 7 bases from V and 0 bases from J, with 10 bases in between. From germline, CDR1 is SNHLY and CDR2 FYNNEI. This CDR3 contains 15 residues. The DNA for the CDR3 is TGTGCCAGCATCGGAGGAACCTCTGGGGCCAACGTCCTGACTTTC. Protein sequence: CASIGGTSGANVLTF. Complete variable domain (other parts from reference TRBV2 and TRBJ2-6): EPEVTQTPSHQVTQMGQEVILRCVPISNHLYFYWYRQILGQKVEFLVSFYNNEISEKSEIFDDQFSVERPDGSNFTLKIRSTKLEDSAMYFCASIGGTSGANVLTFGAGSRLTVL.

This clonotype occurred a few times. The chain has TRBV5-4 and TRBJ1-4; a possible D gene is TRBD1 (6 bases). Between the trimmed V and J ends, which lost 0 bases and 4 bases, there was a span of 7 bases. Germline lookup yields CDR1 SGHNT and CDR2 YYREEE (reference sequence). This CDR3 is 14 amino acids long. CDR3: CASSLEGHNEKLFF. The CDR3 DNA is TGTGCCAGCAGCTTGGAGGGACATAATGAAAAACTGTTTTTT.

This clonotype was picked up one time. The V call is TRBV6-6, the J call TRBJ2-7; perhaps TRBD2 as D (6 bases). The CDR3 runs 13 residues. Germline CDR1 is MNHNY and CDR2 is SVGAGI (reference sequence). V was cut by 8 bases and J by 7 bases, with 18 bases left in between. The CDR3 sequence is CASRLGLRGEQYF. CDR3 nucleotides: TGTGCCAGCCGACTAGGGCTTCGCGGGGAGCAGTACTTC.

The chain links TRBV2 to TRBJ2-1; 8 bases align to TRBD1. The ends lost 6 bases at V and 3 bases at J; junction bases unmatched: 1. This CDR3 has 13 amino acids. From germline, CDR1 is SNHLY and CDR2 FYNNEI. The DNA for the CDR3 is TGTGCCAGCAGACAGGGGGACTACAATGAGCAGTTCTTC. Translated, it gives CASRQGDYNEQFF.

The chain joins TRBV7-2 to TRBJ1-2; D is ambiguous. Trimming took off 1 base at V and 2 bases at J, with 8 bases between the two ends. The CDR3 covers 14 residues. In germline, CDR1 is SGHTA, CDR2 FQGNSA. The CDR3 nucleotides are TGTGCCAGCAGCTTAGATGCGGGGAACTATGGCTACACCTTC. Residues: CASSLDAGNYGYTF.

Only a few counts were recorded for this clonotype. The rearrangement joins TRBV28 to TRBJ1-1, with 9 bases matching TRBD1. Looked up from germline, CDR1 is MDHEN and CDR2 is SYDVKM. The CDR3 extends over 12 amino acids. Losses at the gene ends were 3 bases for V and 8 bases for J; bases not matched to a gene: 1. In DNA, the CDR3 is TGTGCCAGCAGTTTGGGGACAGGGGAAGCTTTCTTT. It translates to CASSLGTGEAFF.

V is TRBV5-1 and J is TRBJ2-5; TRBD2 is a possible D gene (5 bases). Trimming pared 1 base from V and 0 bases from J, leaving 10 bases between. Germline CDR1 SGHRS, CDR2 YFSETQ. The length of the CDR3 is 15 residues. The CDR3 sequence is CASSLFQADQETQYF. CDR3 nucleotides: TGCGCCAGCAGCTTGTTTCAAGCGGACCAAGAGACCCAGTACTTC. Filled out from reference TRBV5-1 and TRBJ2-5, the complete variable domain reads KAGVTQTPRYLIKTRGQQVTLSCSPISGHRSVSWYQQTPGQGLQFLFEYFSETQRNKGNFPGRFSGRQFSNSRSEMNVSTLELGDSALYLCASSLFQADQETQYFGPGTRLLVL.

This clonotype was seen a few times. The V gene is TRBV27, the J gene TRBJ2-7; the match to TRBD1 covers 7 bases. Per germline, CDR1 MNHEY and CDR2 SMNVEV (reference sequence). Unmatched junction bases numbered 4, after V lost 2 bases and J lost 0 bases. The CDR3 sequence is 15 residues long. This CDR3 reads CASSLRDRSSYEQYF. Written as DNA, the CDR3 is TGTGCCAGCAGTTTAAGGGACAGAAGCTCCTACGAGCAGTACTTC.